The TCR beta chain under discussion was sequenced for a study of blood T cells in healthy people across ages. The second PCR ran about 6 to 11 cycles with a sample-barcoded 5' primer and J-beta primers. TCRdb reprocessed the 5' RACE reads with MiXCR, giving one entry per CDR3 protein. The table has some 940,000 distinct CDR3 sequences, approximately 32% seen once. In this sample, this clonotype turned up a few times. CDR1 is MNHEY and CDR2 is SMNVEV in the germline V gene (reference sequence). The V and J ends lost 1 base and 6 bases respectively, with 13 bases between them. This CDR3 region has 15 residues. The data were also submitted as part of a second study, on T cells of mothers and their children. From that second work: A few mothers and their six children, all healthy Caucasians, donated.

The genes are TRBV27 and TRBJ2-1; D possibly uses TRBD1 or TRBD2 (5 bases each). The sequence was obtained from a woman in her 40s in good health. Sample: blood. CDR3 nucleotides: TGTGCCAGCAGTTTATATGACAGCCGGGGCAATGAGCAGTTCTTC. It encodes CASSLYDSRGNEQFF.